Below, 5 T cell receptor beta chains from the same sample are listed, as sequenced in a study of human T cells and chemical hapten exposure. MiXCR was run by TCRdb on the RACE reads, yielding one entry per CDR3 protein. Seen here are 210,000 or so distinct CDR3 sequences, approximately 26% observed once, and the top ten hold 2% to 2.5%. Described time point: patch test 3, about 24 weeks after DPC sensitization. Treatment in this sample: therapeutic diphenylcyclopropenone sensitization with weekly scalp DPC. The sample in question was whole blood, obtained in connection with sensitization to the hapten diphenylcyclopropenone (DPC). Receptors were obtained from a woman in her thirties or forties with alopecia areata. Some clones in this sample may be carry-over from other donors' samples.

This clonotype has only a few counts. V is TRBV29-1 and J is TRBJ1-5, with D perhaps matching TRBD1 (5 bases). Deletions cut 5 bases from V and 1 base from J, with 15 bases between. This CDR3 contains 15 residues. Germline V gene data show CDR1 as SQVTM and CDR2 as ANQGSEA. CDR3 residues: CSVSFSTGSNQPQHF. In DNA form, the CDR3 reads TGCAGCGTTAGTTTTTCCACAGGCAGCAATCAGCCCCAGCATTTT.

The table lists this clonotype with a few counts. The V gene is TRBV21-1, the J gene TRBJ2-7. TRBV21-1 is termed a pseudogene. The CDR3 covers 15 residues. The CDR3 protein is CASSTSTLGTYEQYF. The DNA of the CDR3 is TGTGCCAGCAGCACGTCGACCCTAGGGACCTACGAGCAGTACTTC.

The V gene is TRBV5-6, the J gene TRBJ1-2; TRBD1 is a possible D gene (5 bases). Between the trimmed V and J ends, which lost 1 base and 4 bases, there was a span of 17 bases. The CDR3 consists of 16 residues. Germline CDR1 SGHDT, CDR2 YYEEEE. In DNA form, the CDR3 reads TGTGCCAGCAGCTTGTGGGCCGCGGGGGTGACCTATGGCTACACCTTC. Protein sequence: CASSLWAAGVTYGYTF.

V usage is TRBV5-1 and J usage is TRBJ2-3; a possible D gene is TRBD1 (5 bases). The CDR3 sequence is 16 residues long. V dropped 0 bases and J dropped 3 bases, with 14 bases sitting between them. The germline V gene has CDR1 SGHRS and CDR2 YFSETQ. DNA of the CDR3: TGCGCCAGCAGCTTGGATGTCAGGGATAGTACAGATACGCAGTATTTT. Its translation is CASSLDVRDSTDTQYF.

The chain is built from TRBV28 and TRBJ2-2; D may be TRBD1 (5 bases). The CDR3 spans 15 residues. Deletions cut 2 bases from V and 3 bases from J, with 10 bases between. Germline CDR1 reads MDHEN; CDR2 reads SYDVKM. The CDR3 DNA sequence: TGTGCCAGCAGTTTAGGTGGGGCTTACACCGGGGAGCTGTTTTTT. This sequence encodes CASSLGGAYTGELFF.